This TCR beta chain was retrieved from a study of blood T cell repertoires in COVID-19. Clones were read by immunoSEQ multiplex PCR, and TCRdb kept only the in-frame ones, dropping some. The sample records more than 120,000 clones, roughly nine tenths being singletons. The V end was cut by 3 bases, the J end by 5 bases, with 14 bases between. Germline V gene data show CDR1 as DFQATT and CDR2 as SNEGSKA (reference sequence). The length of the CDR3 is 13 residues. This TCR was recovered from a human donor in a cohort sampled during active COVID-19. This chain links TRBV20-1 with TRBJ2-7; TRBD2 might be the D (7 bases). The sequencing sample was made of peripheral blood. CDR3 sequence (DNA): TGCAGTGCTAGTTCGGGGGGCCGGGACGAGCAGTACTTC. Protein sequence: CSASSGGRDEQYF.